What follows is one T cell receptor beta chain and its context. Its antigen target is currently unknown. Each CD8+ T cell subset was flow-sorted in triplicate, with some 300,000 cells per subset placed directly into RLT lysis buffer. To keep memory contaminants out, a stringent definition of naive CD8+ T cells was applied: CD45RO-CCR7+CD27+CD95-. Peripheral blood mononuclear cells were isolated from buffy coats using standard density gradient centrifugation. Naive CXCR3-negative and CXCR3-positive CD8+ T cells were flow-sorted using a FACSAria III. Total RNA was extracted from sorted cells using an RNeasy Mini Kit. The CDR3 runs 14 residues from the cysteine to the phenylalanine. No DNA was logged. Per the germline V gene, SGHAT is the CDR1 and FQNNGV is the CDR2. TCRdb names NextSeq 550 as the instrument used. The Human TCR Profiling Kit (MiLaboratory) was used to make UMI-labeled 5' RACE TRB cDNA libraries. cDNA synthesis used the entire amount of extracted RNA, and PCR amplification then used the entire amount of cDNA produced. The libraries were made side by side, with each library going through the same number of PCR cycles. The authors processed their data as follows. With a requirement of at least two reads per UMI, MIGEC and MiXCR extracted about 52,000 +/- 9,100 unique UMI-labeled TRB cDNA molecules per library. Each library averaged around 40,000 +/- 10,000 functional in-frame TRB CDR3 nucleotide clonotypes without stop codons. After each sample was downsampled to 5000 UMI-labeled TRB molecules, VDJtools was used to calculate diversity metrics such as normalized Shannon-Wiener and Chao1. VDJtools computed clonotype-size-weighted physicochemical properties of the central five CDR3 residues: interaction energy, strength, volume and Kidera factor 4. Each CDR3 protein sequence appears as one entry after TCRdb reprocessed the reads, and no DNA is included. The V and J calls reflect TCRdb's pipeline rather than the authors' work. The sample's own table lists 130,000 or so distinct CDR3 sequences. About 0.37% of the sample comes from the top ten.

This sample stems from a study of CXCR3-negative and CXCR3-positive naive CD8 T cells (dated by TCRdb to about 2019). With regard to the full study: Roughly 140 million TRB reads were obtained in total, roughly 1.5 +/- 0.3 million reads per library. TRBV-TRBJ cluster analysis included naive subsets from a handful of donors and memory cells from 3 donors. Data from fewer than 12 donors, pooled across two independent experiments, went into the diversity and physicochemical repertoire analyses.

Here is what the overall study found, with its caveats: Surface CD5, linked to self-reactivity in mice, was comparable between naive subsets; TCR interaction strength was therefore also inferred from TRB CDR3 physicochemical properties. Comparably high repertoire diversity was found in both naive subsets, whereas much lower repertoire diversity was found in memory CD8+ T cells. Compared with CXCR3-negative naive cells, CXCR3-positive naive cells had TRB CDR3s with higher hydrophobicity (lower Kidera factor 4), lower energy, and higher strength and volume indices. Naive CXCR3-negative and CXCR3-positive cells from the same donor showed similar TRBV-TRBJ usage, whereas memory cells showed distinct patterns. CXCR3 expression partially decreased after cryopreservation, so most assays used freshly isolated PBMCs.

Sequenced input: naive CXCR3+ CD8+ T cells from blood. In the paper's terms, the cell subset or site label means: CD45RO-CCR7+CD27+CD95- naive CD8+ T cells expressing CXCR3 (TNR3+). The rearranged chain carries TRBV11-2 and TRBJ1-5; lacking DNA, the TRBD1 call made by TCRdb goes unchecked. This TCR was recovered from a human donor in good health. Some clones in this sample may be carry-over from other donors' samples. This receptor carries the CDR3 CASSYGQGGQPQHF.